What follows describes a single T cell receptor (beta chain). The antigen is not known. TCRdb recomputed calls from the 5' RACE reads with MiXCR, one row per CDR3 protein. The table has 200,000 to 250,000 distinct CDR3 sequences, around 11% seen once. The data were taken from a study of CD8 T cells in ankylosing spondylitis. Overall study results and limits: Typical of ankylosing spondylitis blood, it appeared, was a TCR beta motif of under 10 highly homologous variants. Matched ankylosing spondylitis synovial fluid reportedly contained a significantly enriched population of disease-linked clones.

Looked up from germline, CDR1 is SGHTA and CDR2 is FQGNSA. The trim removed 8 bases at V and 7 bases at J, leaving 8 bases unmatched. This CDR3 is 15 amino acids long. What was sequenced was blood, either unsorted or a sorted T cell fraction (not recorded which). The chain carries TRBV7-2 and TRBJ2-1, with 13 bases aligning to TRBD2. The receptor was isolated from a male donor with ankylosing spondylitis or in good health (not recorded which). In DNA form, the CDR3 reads TGTGCCAGCGGTGGACTAGCGGGAGTTCCGAATGAGCAGTTCTTC. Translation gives CASGGLAGVPNEQFF.